Below are 27 T cell receptor beta chains sequenced from a single sample in a study of CD8+CD57+ T cells in acquired aplastic anemia (dated by TCRdb to between 2018 and 2020). Sequencing instrument: Illumina HiSeq 2000. Genomic DNA was used as template for profiling of TCR beta VDJ combinations and CDR3 sequences. TCRdb reprocessed the public reads (quality trimming at Q25 with fastp, clone calling with MiXCR) and kept in-frame beta chains. Each entry merges the rows of one CDR3 protein and shows their most common DNA and genes. This sample has 200,000 to 250,000 distinct CDR3 sequences in its table, and approximately 65% of those were observed once. The top ten constitute roughly 64% of the sample. Expansion of CD8+CD57+ cells had been shown by flow cytometry in the patients chosen for sequencing. The sequenced sample consisted of sorted CD4+, CD8+, or CD8+CD57+ T cells (not recorded which) from PBMCs. These receptors were taken from a human donor with aplastic anemia.

The V and J genes are TRBV15 and TRBJ2-5; 7 bases match TRBD2. V lost 8 bases and J lost 2; bases outside the gene matches: 14. The length of the CDR3 is 16 residues. Germline V gives CDR1 LNHNV, CDR2 YYDKDF (reference sequence). The DNA of the CDR3 is TGTGCCACCTATTTCGCGGGAGTAGGGAGTCAAGAGACCCAGTACTTC. The encoded protein is CATYFAGVGSQETQYF. The complete variable domain, with remaining parts taken from reference TRBV15 and TRBJ2-5, reads DAMVIQNPRYQVTQFGKPVTLSCSQTLNHNVMYWYQQKSSQAPKLLFHYYDKDFNNEADTPDNFQSRRPNTSFCFLDIRSPGLGDTAMYLCATYFAGVGSQETQYFGPGTRLLVL.

The chain uses TRBV24-1 and TRBJ2-1; tentative D call: TRBD2 (5 bases). The CDR3 sequence is 16 residues long. The germline V gene encodes CDR1 KGHDR and CDR2 SFDVKD. Trimming removed 4 bases at V and 3 bases at J, with 15 bases between. Here the CDR3 reads CATSDRSGTNYNEQFF. As DNA, the CDR3 is TGTGCCACCAGTGACCGAAGCGGAACTAACTACAATGAGCAGTTCTTC.

The rearrangement joins TRBV20-1 to TRBJ1-2; no firm D call. The V and J ends lost 1 base and 1 base respectively, with 7 bases between them. The CDR3 runs to 13 residues. Germline assignment: CDR1 DFQATT and CDR2 SNEGSKA (reference sequence). CDR3 region: CSARASNNYGYTF. The CDR3 bases are TGCAGTGCTAGAGCTAGTAATAACTATGGCTACACCTTC.

This clonotype occurred a few times. V and J are TRBV10-2 and TRBJ2-1; 7 bases fit TRBD1. Germline lookup yields CDR1 WSHSY and CDR2 SAAADI. J was trimmed by 0 bases and V by 11 bases; bases with no gene match: 7. The CDR3 totals 14 residues. DNA of the CDR3: TGCGCCTCTCTAGGGACAGACTCCTACAATGAGCAGTTCTTC. Its protein product is CASLGTDSYNEQFF.

The rearrangement joins TRBV7-2 to TRBJ1-5, with a tentative D call TRBD1 (6 bases). V lost 5 bases to trimming and J lost 4 bases, with 12 bases between them. There are 14 residues in the CDR3. Looked up from germline, CDR1 is SGHTA and CDR2 is FQGNSA. CDR3 amino acids: CASSPGGANQPQHF. DNA for the CDR3: TGTGCCAGCAGCCCGGGGGGGGCGAATCAGCCCCAGCATTTT.

The chain uses TRBV5-1 and TRBJ2-3; 11 bases line up with TRBD2. Per germline, CDR1 SGHRS and CDR2 YFSETQ. Trimming at V came to 0 bases and at J to 3 bases, leaving 0 bases not matched to a gene. The CDR3 sequence is 15 residues long. The CDR3 protein is CASSLVAGGTDTQYF. In nucleotides, the CDR3 is TGCGCCAGCAGCTTGGTAGCGGGGGGGACAGATACGCAGTATTTT.

The chain links TRBV7-9 to TRBJ2-7; D unresolved. The CDR3 extends over 15 amino acids. The V end lost 1 base, the J end lost 0 bases, and 10 bases lay between the germline ends. Germline CDR1 reads SEHNR; CDR2 reads FQNEAQ (reference sequence). The chain's CDR3 is CASSLGTKPSYEQYF. CDR3 coding DNA: TGTGCCAGCAGCTTAGGCACAAAGCCCTCCTACGAGCAGTACTTC.

This clonotype was detected once. The gene calls are TRBV12-3 or TRBV12-4 and TRBJ1-4; 7 bases are a match to TRBD1. This CDR3 is 14 amino acids long. With V trimmed by 7 bases and J by 6 bases, 8 bases remained unmatched. The CDR3 here is CASTRQGGDEKLFF. DNA of the CDR3: TGTGCCAGCACCCGACAGGGAGGGGATGAAAAACTGTTTTTT.

V and J are TRBV11-2 and TRBJ1-1; 7 nucleotides align to TRBD1. Germline CDR1 is SGHAT and CDR2 is FQNNGV. This CDR3 is built from 12 residues. The ends lost 3 bases at V and 7 bases at J; junction bases unmatched: 2. The CDR3 region has the DNA TGTGCCAGCAGCTTGGGGACAGTTGAAGCTTTCTTT. Protein product: CASSLGTVEAFF.

The J gene is TRBJ1-6, the V gene TRBV12-3 or TRBV12-4, with D tentatively TRBD1 (6 bases). V gave up 6 bases and J gave up 8 bases, with 17 bases separating them. The CDR3 is 15 amino acids. The CDR3 protein is CASSVEGGNHSPLHF. The CDR3 nucleotides are TGTGCCAGCAGCGTAGAGGGGGGGAACCATTCACCCCTCCACTTT.

This clonotype occurred many times. The CDR3 sequence: CASSEGATEAFF. For the CDR3, the DNA is TGTGCCAGTTCAGAGGGGGCCACTGAAGCTTTCTTT. This chain connects TRBV19 to TRBJ1-1, with 7 bases matching TRBD1. There are 12 residues in the CDR3. V lost 8 bases, J lost 4 bases, and 4 bases stayed unmatched. Looked up from germline, CDR1 is LNHDA and CDR2 is SQIVND (reference sequence).

The table lists this clonotype with a count of one. The chain carries TRBV7-7 and TRBJ2-5, with 10 bases that match TRBD2. V shed 1 base, J shed 6 bases, and the junction held 5 bases outside the gene matches. There are 15 residues in the CDR3. Germline V gene sequence: CDR1 SSHAT, CDR2 FNYEAQ (reference sequence). The CDR3 loop is CASSLGAGGQQTQYF. Written as DNA, the CDR3 is TGTGCCAGCAGCTTAGGAGCGGGGGGGCAGCAGACCCAGTACTTC.

J is TRBJ2-7 and V is TRBV29-1; 12 nucleotides match TRBD2. The J segment lost 3 bases and the V segment lost 5 bases, leaving 8 bases of the junction unmatched. There are 15 residues in the CDR3. Germline assignment: CDR1 SQVTM and CDR2 ANQGSEA. The CDR3 sequence is CSVRLAGVSNYEQYF. For the CDR3, the DNA is TGCAGCGTTCGACTAGCGGGAGTCTCCAACTACGAGCAGTACTTC.

This chain links TRBV4-2 with TRBJ2-7; 10 nucleotides align to TRBD2. Unmatched junction bases numbered 7, after V lost 4 bases and J lost 4 bases. Per germline, CDR1 LGHNA and CDR2 YNFKEQ. The CDR3 loop spans 15 amino acids. The CDR3 is CASSLTLAGDYEQYF. In DNA form, the CDR3 reads TGTGCCAGCAGCCTGACCCTAGCGGGAGATTACGAGCAGTACTTC.

V and J are TRBV15 and TRBJ2-5; 11 nucleotides align to TRBD2. Germline lookup yields CDR1 LNHNV and CDR2 YYDKDF (reference sequence). Trimming at V came to 0 bases and at J to 7 bases, leaving 4 bases not matched to a gene. The CDR3 is 15 amino acids. The CDR3 loop reads CATSRDILAGGTQYF. CDR3 in DNA: TGTGCCACCAGCAGAGATATCCTAGCGGGAGGGACCCAGTACTTC.

This clonotype came up a few times. The chain carries TRBV27 and TRBJ2-1, with 11 bases matching TRBD2. The CDR3 spans 13 residues. V lost 8 bases and J lost 3; bases outside the gene matches: 0. Germline loops: CDR1 MNHEY, CDR2 SMNVEV (reference sequence). The CDR3 DNA reads TGTGCCAGCGGACTAGCGGGCTACAATGAGCAGTTCTTC. This gives the protein CASGLAGYNEQFF.

J is TRBJ1-6 and V is TRBV10-2; TRBD1 is a possible D gene (6 bases). V lost 0 bases and J 8 bases, leaving 23 bases between the germline ends. Per the germline V gene, CDR1 is WSHSY and CDR2 is SAAADI. The CDR3 totals 19 residues. CDR3 amino acids: CASSESSLLIGGPDSPLHF. CDR3 DNA sequence: TGCGCCAGCAGTGAGTCGAGCCTATTAATTGGGGGGCCGGATTCACCCCTCCACTTT.

This clonotype was counted a few times. The J gene is TRBJ2-7, the V gene TRBV5-1; 8 nucleotides line up with TRBD1. Germline CDR1 reads SGHRS; CDR2 reads YFSETQ. This CDR3 has 14 amino acids. Trimming removed 6 bases from V and 0 bases from J; junction bases left unmatched: 5. The CDR3 sequence: CASTRDRNSYEQYF. CDR3 bases: TGCGCCAGCACCCGGGACAGGAACTCCTACGAGCAGTACTTC.

This clonotype was seen more than once but under ten times. This chain connects TRBV19 to TRBJ1-2; 7 positions agree with TRBD1. This CDR3 contains 16 residues. V gave up 3 bases and J gave up 7 bases; unmatched junction bases: 14. Germline V lookup: CDR1 LNHDA, CDR2 SQIVND (reference sequence). CDR3 residues: CASSIQDKTGRTGYTF. CDR3 in DNA: TGTGCCAGTAGTATCCAAGACAAGACAGGGAGAACTGGCTACACCTTC.

The V call is TRBV19, the J call TRBJ2-6; D might be TRBD1 or TRBD2, each matching 5 bases. This CDR3 contains 16 residues. Trimming stripped 5 bases from V and 4 bases from J, with 15 bases between. CDR1 LNHDA and CDR2 SQIVND come from the germline V gene (reference sequence). The CDR3 here is CASSGYWGSGANVLTF. In DNA, the CDR3 is TGTGCCAGTAGTGGTTATTGGGGGTCAGGGGCCAACGTCCTGACTTTC.

The rearrangement links TRBV19 to TRBJ1-1, with D possibly being TRBD1 (6 bases). Between the trimmed V and J ends, which lost 3 bases and 1 base, there was a span of 18 bases. This CDR3 has 17 amino acids. In germline, CDR1 is LNHDA, CDR2 SQIVND (reference sequence). The CDR3 is CASSIEFPGHPNTEAFF. CDR3 nucleotides: TGTGCCAGTAGTATTGAGTTTCCGGGACACCCGAACACTGAAGCTTTCTTT.

This clonotype occurred a few times. This chain connects TRBV27 to TRBJ1-1; D not certain. The CDR3 has 14 residues. Germline V CDR1 and CDR2: MNHEY, SMNVEV (reference sequence). V lost 4 bases, J lost 4 bases, and 13 bases lay in between. The CDR3 sequence: CASSSPGSTTEAFF. The CDR3 coding sequence is TGTGCCAGCAGTTCACCTGGTTCGACCACTGAAGCTTTCTTT.

The rearrangement links TRBV20-1 to TRBJ2-7, with D tentatively TRBD2 (6 bases). The germline CDR1 and CDR2 sequences are DFQATT and SNEGSKA (reference sequence). The CDR3 consists of 12 residues. V lost 2 bases and J 7 bases, leaving 12 bases between the germline ends. CDR3 bases: TGCAGTGCTAGATATGCGGGGCGAGAGCAGTACTTC. This sequence encodes CSARYAGREQYF.

This clonotype appeared a few times. The chain joins TRBV7-3 to TRBJ2-7; D is possibly TRBD2 (5 bases). Germline CDR1 reads SGHTA; CDR2 reads FQGTGA. The V and J ends lost 2 bases and 3 bases respectively, with 11 bases between them. The CDR3 runs to 14 residues. CDR3 nucleotide sequence: TGTGCCAGCAGCTTATCGGTCGGGAACTACGAGCAGTACTTC. It encodes CASSLSVGNYEQYF.

At least ten counts were recorded for this clonotype. The V gene is TRBV6-6, the J gene TRBJ2-1; no definite D call. Trimming shortened V by 7 bases and J by 8 bases, and 9 bases separated the two germline ends. CDR1 and CDR2 from the germline V gene are MNHNY and SVGAGI (reference sequence). The CDR3 length is 11 residues. CDR3 DNA: TGTGCCAGCATTCTGGACGATGAGCAGTTCTTC. Translating gives CASILDDEQFF.

This clonotype occurred a few times. The rearrangement links TRBV7-9 to TRBJ1-2; TRBD1 matches at 7 bases. Germline lookup yields CDR1 SEHNR and CDR2 FQNEAQ (reference sequence). The V segment lost 5 bases and the J segment 2 bases; nucleotides outside the gene matches: 11. CDR3 size: 16 residues. CDR3 loop: CASSPGGTEGNYGYTF. Here the CDR3 DNA reads TGTGCCAGCAGCCCGGGGGGGACAGAGGGAAACTATGGCTACACCTTC.

The genes are TRBV25-1 and TRBJ1-2; possibly TRBD1 for D (6 bases). CDR3 length: 13 residues. Germline values: CDR1 MGHDK, CDR2 SYGVNS. Trimming shortened V by 2 bases and J by 4 bases, and 8 bases separated the two germline ends. CDR3 loop: CASSERTAYGYTF. The DNA of the CDR3 is TGTGCCAGCAGTGAACGGACAGCCTATGGCTACACCTTC.